This entry lists 28 T cell receptor beta chains sequenced from one sample in a study of response to subunit inactivated influenza vaccine. Each CDR3 protein gets one entry after TCRdb re-called the RT-PCR reads with MiXCR. This table holds hundreds of thousands of distinct CDR3 sequences, 16% found once. The specimen comprised CD4+ T cells sorted from PBMCs, sampled 23 to 25 months after vaccination. The receptor set was obtained from a man aged 45 to 70 who received an inactivated influenza vaccine.

This clonotype was detected many times. The chain carries TRBV3-1 and TRBJ1-2, with D perhaps matching TRBD1 (5 bases). V dropped 2 bases and J dropped 6 bases, with 16 bases sitting between them. The length of the CDR3 is 15 residues. From germline, CDR1 is LGHDT and CDR2 YNNKEL (reference sequence). The CDR3 region is CASSQTGTDPHGYTF. The CDR3 DNA is TGTGCCAGCAGCCAAACCGGGACCGATCCACATGGCTACACCTTC.

This clonotype has a handful of counts. V usage is TRBV18 and J usage is TRBJ2-1; 8 nucleotides line up with TRBD2. CDR1 and CDR2 (germline): KGHSH, LQKENI. This CDR3 region has 13 residues. V lost 9 bases, J lost 2 bases, and 3 bases stayed unmatched. The CDR3 reads CASSGNPYNEQFF. The CDR3 DNA reads TGTGCCAGTAGCGGGAATCCCTACAATGAGCAGTTCTTC.

This clonotype was found many times. V usage is TRBV10-3 and J usage is TRBJ2-7; maybe TRBD2 (6 bases). Germline CDR1 is ENHRY and CDR2 is SYGVKD. V was shortened by 10 bases and J by 0 bases, with 13 bases between the two germline ends. The length of the CDR3 is 13 residues. DNA for the CDR3: TGTGCCAGCGGGACGGCTAGCTCCTACGAGCAGTACTTC. This encodes CASGTASSYEQYF.

The V and J genes are TRBV9 and TRBJ1-1; D might be TRBD1 (5 bases). The CDR3 consists of 16 residues. Trimming shortened V by 4 bases and J by 6 bases, and 22 bases separated the two germline ends. The germline gives CDR1 SGDLS, CDR2 YYNGEE. The CDR3 DNA reads TGTGCCAGCAGCCTAGGGCGGGGGTCGGCCGGCGCTGAAGCTTTCTTT. It specifies CASSLGRGSAGAEAFF.

This chain links TRBV11-2 with TRBJ2-7, with TRBD1 matching 9 bases. In germline, CDR1 is SGHAT, CDR2 FQNNGV. The CDR3 spans 14 residues. Germline trimming cut 2 bases from V and 6 bases from J; bases unmatched to any gene: 5. The CDR3 DNA is TGTGCCAGCAGCTTACCGGGACAGGGTCGCGAGCAGTACTTC. Its protein is CASSLPGQGREQYF.

This clonotype was picked up a small number of times. The chain uses TRBV7-7 and TRBJ2-2, with TRBD1 matching over 10 bases. There are 16 residues in the CDR3. The V and J ends lost 2 bases and 4 bases, in that order; junction bases with no gene match: 4. CDR1 is SSHAT, CDR2 FNYEAQ, per germline (reference sequence). The CDR3 DNA reads as TGTGCCAGCAGCTTATCCGGGACAGGGGCCACCGGGGAGCTGTTTTTT. This sequence encodes CASSLSGTGATGELFF.

The V call is TRBV30, the J call TRBJ1-1; D gene unclear. This CDR3 has 13 amino acids. V was trimmed by 4 bases and J by 1 base, leaving 10 bases between them. CDR1 and CDR2 from the germline V gene are GTSNPN and SVGIG (reference sequence). The CDR3 bases are TGTGCCTGGATGTCCCTCCCGAACACTGAAGCTTTCTTT. It is translated as CAWMSLPNTEAFF.

This clonotype was observed many times. The chain is built from TRBV7-9 and TRBJ2-1, with 9 bases that match TRBD1. Unmatched junction bases numbered 9, after V lost 0 bases and J lost 6 bases. The CDR3 extends over 17 amino acids. CDR1 is SEHNR, CDR2 FQNEAQ, per germline (reference sequence). This CDR3 reads CASSLAGGTGNPNEQFF. The DNA for the CDR3 is TGTGCCAGCAGCTTAGCAGGAGGGACAGGGAACCCCAATGAGCAGTTCTTC. The full variable domain, completed using reference TRBV7-9 and TRBJ2-1, is DTGVSQNPRHKITKRGQNVTFRCDPISEHNRLYWYRQTLGQGPEFLTYFQNEAQLEKSRLLSDRFSAERPKGSFSTLEIQRTEQGDSAMYLCASSLAGGTGNPNEQFFGPGTRLTVL.

This clonotype occurred a few times. V is TRBV28 and J is TRBJ2-7; 7 positions agree with TRBD2. This CDR3 region has 17 residues. The trim removed 6 bases at V and 1 base at J, leaving 15 bases unmatched. Germline V gene sequence: CDR1 MDHEN, CDR2 SYDVKM. The CDR3 protein is CASSLIRGAGDSYEQYF. The CDR3, as DNA: TGTGCCAGCAGCCTGATTCGCGGGGCGGGGGATTCCTACGAGCAGTACTTC. Full variable domain (remainder filled in from reference TRBV28 and TRBJ2-7): DVKVTQSSRYLVKRTGEKVFLECVQDMDHENMFWYRQDPGLGLRLIYFSYDVKMKEKGDIPEGYSVSREKKERFSLILESASTNQTSMYLCASSLIRGAGDSYEQYFGPGTRLTVT.

Only a few counts were recorded for this clonotype. The chain couples TRBV12-3 or TRBV12-4 to TRBJ1-1; tentatively, D is TRBD1 (5 bases). The CDR3 runs to 15 residues. The V gene lost 4 bases and the J gene lost 4 bases, with 16 bases spanning the gap. The chain's CDR3 is CASSSSGFRGTEAFF. For the CDR3, the DNA is TGTGCCAGCAGTTCCTCGGGGTTTAGGGGCACTGAAGCTTTCTTT.

The rearrangement uses TRBV5-5 and TRBJ2-7, with D possibly TRBD2 on 5 matching bases. The CDR3 extends over 14 amino acids. Germline V lookup: CDR1 SGHKS, CDR2 YYEKEE (reference sequence). Deletions cut 5 bases from V and 1 base from J, with 13 bases between. The CDR3 protein is CASRTTMPSYEQYF. In DNA form, the CDR3 reads TGTGCCAGCAGGACGACTATGCCATCCTACGAGCAGTACTTC.

The chain couples TRBV4-3 to TRBJ2-3; no definite D call. In germline, CDR1 is LGHNA, CDR2 YSLEER. V gave up 0 bases and J gave up 2 bases, with 9 bases separating them. This CDR3 contains 15 residues. The CDR3, as DNA: TGCGCCAGCAGCCAAGATTACCGGAACACAGATACGCAGTATTTT. Translation: CASSQDYRNTDTQYF.

The CDR3 DNA reads TGTGCCAGCAGCCGACCCGAAATGGATACGCAGTATTTT. Residues: CASSRPEMDTQYF. V is TRBV7-2 and J is TRBJ2-3; D is ambiguous. V was pared by 5 bases and J by 6 bases, with 12 bases between. Germline loops: CDR1 SGHTA, CDR2 FQGNSA. The CDR3 loop spans 13 amino acids.

The chain has TRBV19 and TRBJ2-1; 12 bases map to TRBD2. V dropped 6 bases and J dropped 6; count of bases not matched to a gene: 12. Germline-derived CDR1 and CDR2 are LNHDA and SQIVND (reference sequence). The CDR3 runs 17 residues. CDR3 DNA: TGTGCCAGTAGGGATTCGCTAGCGGGAGGGGCAGGCAATGAGCAGTTCTTC. This gives the protein CASRDSLAGGAGNEQFF.

This rearrangement joins TRBV6-1 to TRBJ2-7; a weak D match, TRBD2 (5 bases). Germline CDR1 and CDR2: MNHNS and SASEGT. V shed 4 bases and J shed 3 bases, with 10 bases lying between them. The CDR3 is 13 residues long. CDR3 loop: CASSVEADYEQYF. The CDR3 DNA reads as TGTGCCAGCAGTGTGGAGGCAGACTACGAGCAGTACTTC.

The genes are TRBV20-1 and TRBJ2-4; D is possibly TRBD2 (6 bases). Per the germline V gene, CDR1 is DFQATT and CDR2 is SNEGSKA (reference sequence). With 6 bases removed from V and 10 bases from J, the gap between germline ends came to 22 bases. The CDR3 loop spans 14 amino acids. The CDR3 is CSARAGGSKTIQYF. The CDR3, as DNA: TGCAGTGCCCGGGCCGGGGGTTCCAAAACAATTCAGTACTTC.

This clonotype was observed a handful of times. This rearrangement joins TRBV6-5 to TRBJ2-1; 9 bases are shared with TRBD2. The CDR3 covers 17 residues. The germline V gene encodes CDR1 MNHEY and CDR2 SVGAGI. The V and J ends lost 0 bases and 0 bases, in that order; junction bases with no gene match: 3. CDR3 sequence (DNA): TGTGCCAGCAGTTACTCGTTTAGCGGGAGCTCCTACAATGAGCAGTTCTTC. Its translation: CASSYSFSGSSYNEQFF.

This rearrangement joins TRBV6-1 to TRBJ1-1; maybe TRBD1 (6 bases). V lost 6 bases, J lost 1 base, and 18 bases lay in between. Per germline, CDR1 MNHNS and CDR2 SASEGT. CDR3 size: 16 residues. This CDR3 reads CASRGHPWGPNTEAFF. DNA for the CDR3: TGTGCCAGCAGGGGACATCCATGGGGCCCGAACACTGAAGCTTTCTTT.

In the case of this clonotype: An end of the junction does not agree with germline; a read error may underlie this. V and J are TRBV6-1 and TRBJ2-7; 7 positions match TRBD1. The CDR3 totals 14 residues. Germline CDR1 MNHNS, CDR2 SASEGT. The CDR3: CAGSQYRGDYEQYF. The CDR3 DNA follows: TGTGCCGGCAGTCAGTACAGGGGTGACTACGAGCAGTACTTC.

This clonotype was detected once. The CDR3: CASSEGGSQHF. The CDR3 DNA sequence: TGTGCCAGCAGTGAAGGGGGGTCCCAGCATTTT. This rearrangement joins TRBV6-1 to TRBJ1-5, with D possibly TRBD1 on 5 matching bases. CDR1 is MNHNS, CDR2 SASEGT, per germline. This CDR3 has 11 residues. Trimming took off 1 base at V and 11 bases at J, with 6 bases between the two ends.

V usage is TRBV24-1 and J usage is TRBJ2-3, with D perhaps matching TRBD2 (7 bases). The CDR3 totals 17 residues. The V and J ends lost 0 bases and 5 bases respectively, with 17 bases between them. The V gene's germline CDR1 is KGHDR and CDR2 SFDVKD. CDR3 region: CATSDLTGTPGGDTQYF. The CDR3 DNA sequence: TGTGCCACCAGTGATTTGACCGGGACACCGGGGGGAGATACGCAGTATTTT.

Only a few counts were recorded for this clonotype. The CDR3 DNA reads as TGCGCCAGCAGCTTGGGGGTCGACAGTTACACTGAAGCTTTCTTT. This encodes CASSLGVDSYTEAFF. The rearrangement uses TRBV5-1 and TRBJ1-1; D might be TRBD1 (5 bases). CDR1 SGHRS and CDR2 YFSETQ come from the germline V gene. The CDR3 length is 15 residues. The V gene lost 0 bases and the J gene lost 3 bases, with 12 bases spanning the gap. Full variable domain (missing parts from reference TRBV5-1 and TRBJ1-1): KAGVTQTPRYLIKTRGQQVTLSCSPISGHRSVSWYQQTPGQGLQFLFEYFSETQRNKGNFPGRFSGRQFSNSRSEMNVSTLELGDSALYLCASSLGVDSYTEAFFGQGTRLTVV.

This clonotype was seen many times. The V gene is TRBV5-1, the J gene TRBJ1-4, with D possibly matching TRBD1 (6 bases). V lost 1 base to trimming and J lost 4 bases, with 11 bases between them. The length of the CDR3 is 15 residues. Looked up from germline, CDR1 is SGHRS and CDR2 is YFSETQ. CDR3 in DNA: TGCGCCAGCAGCTTGACGGGACAATTTAATGAAAAACTGTTTTTT. It translates to CASSLTGQFNEKLFF.

This clonotype was observed many times. The V call is TRBV7-2, the J call TRBJ2-7, with TRBD1 identical over 7 bases. This CDR3 has 13 amino acids. With 2 bases clipped from V and 3 bases from J, the junction kept 1 base outside the gene matches. Looked up from germline, CDR1 is SGHTA and CDR2 is FQGNSA. CDR3 residues: CASSLQGVYEQYF. In DNA form, the CDR3 reads TGTGCCAGCAGCTTACAGGGGGTCTACGAGCAGTACTTC.

This clonotype showed up just a few times. V usage is TRBV5-1 and J usage is TRBJ1-1; D remains unclear. The CDR3 extends over 16 amino acids. The germline CDR1 and CDR2 sequences are SGHRS and YFSETQ. V was pared by 4 bases and J by 5 bases, with 21 bases between. The CDR3 loop reads CASSRLSGRTGTEAFF. The CDR3 coding sequence is TGCGCCAGCAGCCGGTTGTCCGGGAGGACGGGGACTGAAGCTTTCTTT.

This clonotype was seen only a few times. The chain employs TRBV11-3 and TRBJ2-5; D is perhaps TRBD2 (6 bases). The V end was cut by 1 base, the J end by 2 bases, with 17 bases between. Germline CDR1 reads SGHNT; CDR2 reads YENEEA. The CDR3 is 17 amino acids. CDR3 loop: CASSLGTSAGIQETQYF. DNA of the CDR3: TGTGCCAGCAGCTTAGGAACCTCAGCGGGTATACAAGAGACCCAGTACTTC. The full variable domain, rest sourced from reference TRBV11-3 and TRBJ2-5, is EAGVVQSPRYKIIEKKQPVAFWCNPISGHNTLYWYLQNLGQGPELLIRYENEEAVDDSQLPKDRFSAERLKGVDSTLKIQPAELGDSAVYLCASSLGTSAGIQETQYFGPGTRLLVL.

The table lists this clonotype with many counts. The V and J genes are TRBV29-1 and TRBJ2-3; 8 bases agree with TRBD1. Germline V lookup: CDR1 SQVTM, CDR2 ANQGSEA. V shed 6 bases, J shed 5 bases, and the junction held 10 bases outside the gene matches. The CDR3 contains 14 residues. CDR3 sequence (DNA): TGCAGCGTAGCCCAGGGGGCGTCAATAGATACGCAGTATTTT. Protein product: CSVAQGASIDTQYF.

The chain is built from TRBV10-3 and TRBJ2-3; TRBD1 might be the D (5 bases). Trimming took off 0 bases at V and 0 bases at J, with 13 bases between the two ends. Germline V gene data show CDR1 as ENHRY and CDR2 as SYGVKD. The CDR3 runs to 17 residues. CDR3 amino acids: CAISESTGKLSTDTQYF. In DNA form, the CDR3 reads TGTGCCATCAGTGAGTCCACAGGAAAGCTTAGCACAGATACGCAGTATTTT.